Listed below are T cell receptor beta chains from one sample, sequenced in a study of blood T cell repertoires in COVID-19. This table comes from immunoSEQ multiplex PCR, and its TCRdb copy is limited to in-frame clones, with some not included. This table has 350,000 to 450,000 clones, more than 75% appearing once. The sequenced sample was PBMCs or T cells enriched from blood (not recorded which). Receptors were obtained from a man aged 35 to 55 in a cohort exposed to, infected with or recovered from COVID-19 (not recorded which). CDR3s include the opening cysteine and the closing phenylalanine or tryptophan. The order of the fields is clone size, CDR3 length, J gene, V gene, D gene, CDR3 protein. A D gene is named only where the DNA matches it firmly. Not every row has a clone size; where given, it reads once, few, many or a size class.

clone size: .
CDR3 length: 11
J gene: TRBJ2-1
V gene: TRBV3-1/TRBV3-2
D gene: .
CDR3 protein: CASSEASEQFF

clone size: .
CDR3 length: 14
J gene: TRBJ2-1
V gene: TRBV28
D gene: .
CDR3 protein: CASSSLPTYNEQFF

clone size: .
CDR3 length: 17
J gene: TRBJ2-1
V gene: TRBV9
D gene: TRBD2
CDR3 protein: CASSALPSSGPYNEQFF

clone size: .
CDR3 length: 14
J gene: TRBJ2-3
V gene: TRBV7-3
D gene: TRBD2
CDR3 protein: CASSLGGGVDTQYF

clone size: .
CDR3 length: 15
J gene: TRBJ1-2
V gene: TRBV18
D gene: .
CDR3 protein: CASSPFLPEDYGYTF

clone size: .
CDR3 length: 14
J gene: TRBJ2-5
V gene: TRBV18
D gene: .
CDR3 protein: CASSPKGTPETQYF

clone size: .
CDR3 length: 17
J gene: TRBJ2-7
V gene: TRBV27
D gene: TRBD2
CDR3 protein: CASSPFSGRALGYEQYF

clone size: .
CDR3 length: 13
J gene: TRBJ2-3
V gene: TRBV6-5
D gene: .
CDR3 protein: CASRSPSTDTQYF

clone size: .
CDR3 length: 14
J gene: TRBJ2-3
V gene: TRBV15
D gene: .
CDR3 protein: CATSPVFAGDTQYF

clone size: .
CDR3 length: 17
J gene: TRBJ2-1
V gene: TRBV21-1
D gene: .
CDR3 protein: CASSYRTSGSSYNEQFF

clone size: .
CDR3 length: 15
J gene: TRBJ2-3
V gene: TRBV2
D gene: .
CDR3 protein: CASSDEAGGTDTQYF

clone size: .
CDR3 length: 11
J gene: TRBJ2-5
V gene: TRBV20-1
D gene: .
CDR3 protein: CSAISAATQYF

clone size: .
CDR3 length: 13
J gene: TRBJ2-3
V gene: TRBV28
D gene: .
CDR3 protein: CASSGGSTDTQYF

clone size: .
CDR3 length: 18
J gene: TRBJ2-7
V gene: TRBV15
D gene: TRBD2
CDR3 protein: CATSAQTLQAGVIHEQYF

clone size: .
CDR3 length: 13
J gene: TRBJ1-5
V gene: TRBV12-3/TRBV12-4
D gene: .
CDR3 protein: CASRRELGQPQHF

clone size: .
CDR3 length: 13
J gene: TRBJ2-5
V gene: TRBV10-2
D gene: TRBD2
CDR3 protein: CATGTSGIETQYF

clone size: .
CDR3 length: 13
J gene: TRBJ2-3
V gene: TRBV27
D gene: .
CDR3 protein: CASLASGGDTQYF

clone size: .
CDR3 length: 16
J gene: TRBJ2-1
V gene: TRBV7-6
D gene: TRBD2
CDR3 protein: CASSLNSASGYNEQFF

clone size: .
CDR3 length: 16
J gene: TRBJ2-2
V gene: TRBV10-3
D gene: TRBD2
CDR3 protein: CAISDSKLAGAGELFF

clone size: .
CDR3 length: 15
J gene: TRBJ2-5
V gene: TRBV11-3
D gene: TRBD2
CDR3 protein: CASSPAAGRQETQYF

clone size: .
CDR3 length: 16
J gene: TRBJ2-1
V gene: TRBV7-6
D gene: TRBD2
CDR3 protein: CASSLVSGRNYNEQFF

clone size: .
CDR3 length: 15
J gene: TRBJ1-6
V gene: TRBV30
D gene: .
CDR3 protein: CAWSSGGGYNSPLHF

clone size: .
CDR3 length: 16
J gene: TRBJ2-1
V gene: TRBV10-1
D gene: TRBD2
CDR3 protein: CASSETSGRPNNEQFF

clone size: .
CDR3 length: 15
J gene: TRBJ1-4
V gene: TRBV30
D gene: .
CDR3 protein: CAWSDGQRANEKLFF

clone size: .
CDR3 length: 15
J gene: TRBJ2-5
V gene: TRBV9
D gene: .
CDR3 protein: CASSVGTEGLETQYF

clone size: .
CDR3 length: 14
J gene: TRBJ1-5
V gene: TRBV5-1
D gene: TRBD1
CDR3 protein: CASSKTGDNQPQHF

clone size: .
CDR3 length: 15
J gene: TRBJ1-2
V gene: TRBV7-9
D gene: .
CDR3 protein: CASSLGAEIISRYTF

clone size: .
CDR3 length: 15
J gene: TRBJ2-1
V gene: TRBV28
D gene: TRBD2
CDR3 protein: CASSSPAGGNNEQFF

clone size: .
CDR3 length: 16
J gene: TRBJ1-6
V gene: TRBV4-2
D gene: TRBD1
CDR3 protein: CASSQRQGRDNSPLHF

clone size: .
CDR3 length: 14
J gene: TRBJ2-1
V gene: TRBV6-5
D gene: .
CDR3 protein: CASSRDIGYNEQFF

clone size: .
CDR3 length: 15
J gene: TRBJ1-3
V gene: TRBV19
D gene: TRBD1
CDR3 protein: CASSIRRGSGNTIYF

clone size: .
CDR3 length: 14
J gene: TRBJ2-1
V gene: TRBV7-3
D gene: .
CDR3 protein: CASSLTSGYNEQFF

clone size: once
CDR3 length: 16
J gene: TRBJ2-4
V gene: TRBV19
D gene: .
CDR3 protein: CASSMRQGGTENIQYF

clone size: .
CDR3 length: 13
J gene: TRBJ2-3
V gene: TRBV12-3/TRBV12-4
D gene: .
CDR3 protein: CASLSQGPDTQYF

clone size: .
CDR3 length: 16
J gene: TRBJ2-3
V gene: TRBV28
D gene: .
CDR3 protein: CASSSPGSASPDTQYF

clone size: .
CDR3 length: 14
J gene: TRBJ1-3
V gene: TRBV5-4
D gene: .
CDR3 protein: CASSPTGSGNTIYF

clone size: .
CDR3 length: 14
J gene: TRBJ2-2
V gene: TRBV6-5
D gene: .
CDR3 protein: CASRRTTNTGELFF

clone size: .
CDR3 length: 14
J gene: TRBJ1-3
V gene: TRBV19
D gene: .
CDR3 protein: CASTTRFSGNTIYF

clone size: .
CDR3 length: 15
J gene: TRBJ2-7
V gene: TRBV5-1
D gene: .
CDR3 protein: CASKPIADSSYEQYF

clone size: .
CDR3 length: 15
J gene: TRBJ2-1
V gene: TRBV11-1
D gene: .
CDR3 protein: CASSFRWQGNNEQFF

clone size: .
CDR3 length: 16
J gene: TRBJ1-3
V gene: TRBV10-2
D gene: TRBD1
CDR3 protein: CASSDPGGLSGNTIYF

clone size: .
CDR3 length: 14
J gene: TRBJ2-2
V gene: TRBV2
D gene: .
CDR3 protein: CASSETLNTGELFF

clone size: once
CDR3 length: 14
J gene: TRBJ1-1
V gene: TRBV5-6
D gene: TRBD1
CDR3 protein: CASSMTGGGDGAFF

clone size: .
CDR3 length: 15
J gene: TRBJ2-1
V gene: TRBV27
D gene: .
CDR3 protein: CASSTPGTSNNEQFF

clone size: .
CDR3 length: 16
J gene: TRBJ2-1
V gene: TRBV28
D gene: TRBD2
CDR3 protein: CASSTASGRSYNEQFF

clone size: .
CDR3 length: 12
J gene: TRBJ1-2
V gene: TRBV5-1
D gene: .
CDR3 protein: CASTGQNYGYTF

clone size: .
CDR3 length: 18
J gene: TRBJ1-2
V gene: TRBV4-2
D gene: TRBD1
CDR3 protein: CASSQEASTGGENYGYTF

clone size: once
CDR3 length: 16
J gene: TRBJ1-1
V gene: TRBV11-2
D gene: TRBD1
CDR3 protein: CASSSGDRRQGPAAFF